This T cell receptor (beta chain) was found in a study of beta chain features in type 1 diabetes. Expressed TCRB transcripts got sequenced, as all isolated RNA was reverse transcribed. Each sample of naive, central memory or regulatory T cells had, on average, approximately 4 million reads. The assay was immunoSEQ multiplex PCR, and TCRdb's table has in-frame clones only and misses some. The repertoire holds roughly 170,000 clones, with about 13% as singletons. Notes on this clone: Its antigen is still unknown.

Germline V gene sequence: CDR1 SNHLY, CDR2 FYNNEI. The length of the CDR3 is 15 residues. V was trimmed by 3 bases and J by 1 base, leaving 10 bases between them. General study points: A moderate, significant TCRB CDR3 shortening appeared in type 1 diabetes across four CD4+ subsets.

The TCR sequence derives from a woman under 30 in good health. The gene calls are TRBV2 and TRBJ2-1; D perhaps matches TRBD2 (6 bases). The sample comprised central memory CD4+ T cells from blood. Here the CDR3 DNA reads TGTGCCAGCAGTGAGGAGGGTGGGTCCTACAATGAGCAGTTCTTC. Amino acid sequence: CASSEEGGSYNEQFF.